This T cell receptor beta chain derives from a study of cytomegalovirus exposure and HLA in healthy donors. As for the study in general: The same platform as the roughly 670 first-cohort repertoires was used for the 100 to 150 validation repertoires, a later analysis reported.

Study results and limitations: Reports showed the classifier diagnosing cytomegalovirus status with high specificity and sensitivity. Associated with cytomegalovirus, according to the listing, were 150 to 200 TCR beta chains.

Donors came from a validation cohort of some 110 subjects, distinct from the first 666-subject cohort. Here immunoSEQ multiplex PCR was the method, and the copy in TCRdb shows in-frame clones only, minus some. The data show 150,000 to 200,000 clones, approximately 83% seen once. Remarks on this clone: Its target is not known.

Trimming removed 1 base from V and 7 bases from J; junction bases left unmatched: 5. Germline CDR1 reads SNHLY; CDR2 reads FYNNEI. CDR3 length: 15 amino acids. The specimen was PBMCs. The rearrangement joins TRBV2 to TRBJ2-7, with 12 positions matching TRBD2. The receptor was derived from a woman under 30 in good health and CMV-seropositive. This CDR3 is CASSEGLAGGLEQYF. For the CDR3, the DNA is TGTGCCAGCAGTGAAGGTCTAGCGGGGGGGTTAGAGCAGTACTTC.